Sequencing of this TCR beta chain was carried out in a study of human T cells and chemical hapten exposure. Background on the study: Epicutaneous patch tests delivered 0.01% DPC to the upper back, with evaluation at 6 days.

Per the study methods: The median was roughly 91,000 TCRs per sample, ranging roughly 20,000 to 690,600. TCRdb used MiXCR to reprocess the RACE reads, holding one entry per CDR3 protein. These V and J calls derive from TCRdb rather than the authors' analysis. Altogether a few hundred thousand distinct CDR3 sequences are present, about 4.8% being singletons, with the ten largest covering approximately 2.5%. The V gene lost 0 bases and the J gene lost 1 base, with 15 bases spanning the gap. Germline lookup yields CDR1 DFQATT and CDR2 SNEGSKA (reference sequence). The CDR3 spans 16 residues. Study-level points and caveats: TCRs above 1 in 1000 frequency stayed constant with DPC sensitization. Healthy people's immune response may differ from that of the donors, who had alopecia.

Regarding time point: patch test 1, 2 weeks after DPC sensitization. Treatment reported: therapeutic diphenylcyclopropenone sensitization with weekly scalp DPC. Ten or more counts support this clonotype. What it binds is not known. This TCR came from a woman between 50 and 59 years old with alopecia areata. Some clones in this sample may be carry-over from other donors' samples. The rearrangement uses TRBV20-1 and TRBJ1-1; D is unclear. The sample consisted of whole blood, taken in connection with sensitization to the hapten diphenylcyclopropenone (DPC). CDR3 in DNA: TGCAGTGCTAGAGATCTTAAGGGCGGAAGGAACACTGAAGCTTTCTTT. This sequence encodes CSARDLKGGRNTEAFF.